This is a list of T cell receptor beta chains from one sample in a study of OX40 agonist ivuxolimab in advanced cancers. Some clones are missing from TCRdb's copy, which holds only in-frame ones; the method was immunoSEQ multiplex PCR. The profile shows some 76,000 clones, over 90% of them singletons. The sequencing here drew on CD4+ or CD8+ T cells sorted from blood, taken in a trial of the OX40 agonist ivuxolimab. Receptor source: an adult with an advanced solid tumor such as melanoma, head and neck, liver or kidney cancer. Both conserved end residues are part of each CDR3. D genes are given only for firm matches. Expanded clones get a size class; other rows say once, few or many, or leave the size out.

v_gene: TRBV5-1
len: 16
j_gene: TRBJ2-7
abundance: NA
d_gene: TRBD2
CDR3nt: TGCGCCAGCAGCCTGCGGCCGGGGTCTAGCGGATACGAGCAGTACTTC
CDR3aa: CASSLRPGSSGYEQYF

v_gene: TRBV19
len: 15
j_gene: TRBJ2-3
abundance: once
d_gene: NA
CDR3nt: TGTGCCAGTAGCTGGCAGGGACACTTCACAGATACGCAGTATTTT
CDR3aa: CASSWQGHFTDTQYF

v_gene: TRBV9
len: 16
j_gene: TRBJ1-2
abundance: once
d_gene: TRBD1
CDR3nt: TGTGCCAGCAGCGGCACCGGGACAGGGGGCAACTATGGCTACACCTTC
CDR3aa: CASSGTGTGGNYGYTF

v_gene: TRBV27
len: 12
j_gene: TRBJ2-2
abundance: once
d_gene: NA
CDR3nt: TGTGCCAGCAGTTTAGTCCCCGGGGAGCTGTTTTTT
CDR3aa: CASSLVPGELFF

v_gene: TRBV2
len: 14
j_gene: TRBJ1-3
abundance: NA
d_gene: NA
CDR3nt: TGTGCCAGCAGTGTGGCAGAGGATGGAAACACCATATATTTT
CDR3aa: CASSVAEDGNTIYF

v_gene: TRBV5-5
len: 15
j_gene: TRBJ2-7
abundance: NA
d_gene: TRBD1
CDR3nt: TGTGCCAGCAGCTGGCCGGGACAGGGGGCTTACGAGCAGTACTTC
CDR3aa: CASSWPGQGAYEQYF

v_gene: TRBV5-4
len: 16
j_gene: TRBJ2-5
abundance: NA
d_gene: TRBD1
CDR3nt: TGTGCCAGCAGCTTACCGGGACAGGGACCACCGCTGGCCCAGTACTTC
CDR3aa: CASSLPGQGPPLAQYF

v_gene: TRBV27
len: 16
j_gene: TRBJ1-4
abundance: NA
d_gene: TRBD1
CDR3nt: TGTGCCAGCAGTCCGATTACCGGGACAGGCAGGGAAAAACTGTTTTTT
CDR3aa: CASSPITGTGREKLFF

v_gene: TRBV5-6
len: 13
j_gene: TRBJ2-7
abundance: NA
d_gene: TRBD2
CDR3nt: TGTGCCAGCAGCTCTGGCGGGAGTCTCGAGCAGTACTTC
CDR3aa: CASSSGGSLEQYF

v_gene: TRBV21-1
len: 14
j_gene: TRBJ2-7
abundance: NA
d_gene: NA
CDR3nt: TGTGCCAGCAACTGGACAGGGGGCGGCGACGAGCAGTACTTC
CDR3aa: CASNWTGGGDEQYF

v_gene: TRBV11-2
len: 15
j_gene: TRBJ2-2
abundance: NA
d_gene: NA
CDR3nt: TGTGCCAGCAGCCTACGACTAGTCATCACCGGGGAGCTGTTTTTT
CDR3aa: CASSLRLVITGELFF

v_gene: TRBV6-1
len: 16
j_gene: TRBJ2-7
abundance: NA
d_gene: TRBD2
CDR3nt: TGTGCCAGCAGTGAAGACCTTGGACTAGCGGACTTAGAGCAGTACTTC
CDR3aa: CASSEDLGLADLEQYF

v_gene: TRBV27
len: 18
j_gene: TRBJ2-7
abundance: NA
d_gene: NA
CDR3nt: TGTGCCAGCAGAACTAATCACCCCGACAGGCAGCACCCCTACGAGCAGTACTTC
CDR3aa: CASRTNHPDRQHPYEQYF

v_gene: TRBV29-1
len: 14
j_gene: TRBJ2-7
abundance: NA
d_gene: TRBD1
CDR3nt: TGCAGCGCTCAGGGGACAGGGGGGAACTACGAGCAGTACTTC
CDR3aa: CSAQGTGGNYEQYF

v_gene: TRBV6-6
len: 14
j_gene: TRBJ1-1
abundance: NA
d_gene: TRBD1
CDR3nt: TGTGCCAGCAGTTACCTTACAGGGGGCACTGAAGCTTTCTTT
CDR3aa: CASSYLTGGTEAFF

v_gene: TRBV7-3
len: 14
j_gene: TRBJ2-3
abundance: NA
d_gene: NA
CDR3nt: TGTGCCAGCAGCTTTGAGGGTCCCACAGATACGCAGTATTTT
CDR3aa: CASSFEGPTDTQYF

v_gene: TRBV19
len: 12
j_gene: TRBJ1-1
abundance: NA
d_gene: NA
CDR3nt: TGTGCCAGTAGTTACCAGGACGTCGAAGCTTTCTTT
CDR3aa: CASSYQDVEAFF

v_gene: TRBV6-5
len: 13
j_gene: TRBJ1-2
abundance: few
d_gene: TRBD1
CDR3nt: TGTGCCAGCAGCCCTTCACAGGGGCATGGCTACACCTTC
CDR3aa: CASSPSQGHGYTF

v_gene: TRBV7-3
len: 15
j_gene: TRBJ1-1
abundance: NA
d_gene: TRBD1
CDR3nt: TGTGCCAGCAGCTTAGCCACAGGGGAGTTGACTGAAGCTTTCTTT
CDR3aa: CASSLATGELTEAFF

v_gene: TRBV5-5
len: 19
j_gene: TRBJ1-1
abundance: NA
d_gene: NA
CDR3nt: TGTGCCAGCAGCTTTACACCCGTCGGCTCCCGGAGATACAACACTGAAGCTTTCTTT
CDR3aa: CASSFTPVGSRRYNTEAFF

v_gene: TRBV7-9
len: 18
j_gene: TRBJ1-2
abundance: NA
d_gene: TRBD1
CDR3nt: TGTGCCAGCAGCTTAGAGGGGACAGGGTCCGGGTTCGTCTATGGCTACACCTTC
CDR3aa: CASSLEGTGSGFVYGYTF

v_gene: TRBV21-1
len: 14
j_gene: TRBJ1-2
abundance: NA
d_gene: NA
CDR3nt: TGTGCCAGCAGCAAAGCCGACAGGGCTAATGGCTACACCTTC
CDR3aa: CASSKADRANGYTF

v_gene: TRBV29-1
len: 11
j_gene: TRBJ1-2
abundance: few
d_gene: NA
CDR3nt: TGCAGCGTTCGGGAGAGCTATGGCTACACCTTC
CDR3aa: CSVRESYGYTF

v_gene: TRBV7-9
len: 13
j_gene: TRBJ1-2
abundance: NA
d_gene: TRBD1
CDR3nt: TGTGCCAGCACAAGAGGGGGCATTTATGGCTACACCTTC
CDR3aa: CASTRGGIYGYTF

v_gene: TRBV27
len: 8
j_gene: TRBJ2-5
abundance: NA
d_gene: NA
CDR3nt: TGTGCCAGCAGTCCCCAGTACTTC
CDR3aa: CASSPQYF

v_gene: TRBV14
len: 15
j_gene: TRBJ2-5
abundance: NA
d_gene: NA
CDR3nt: TGTGCCAGCAGCCAAATCAGAGCGCCCAAAGAGACCCAGTACTTC
CDR3aa: CASSQIRAPKETQYF

v_gene: TRBV11-3
len: 12
j_gene: TRBJ2-2
abundance: NA
d_gene: NA
CDR3nt: TGTGCCAGCAGCCCGGGCGGCGGGGAGCTGTTTTTT
CDR3aa: CASSPGGGELFF

v_gene: TRBV4-1
len: 15
j_gene: TRBJ2-1
abundance: NA
d_gene: TRBD2
CDR3nt: TGCGCCAGCAGCCAACTAGCGGGGGCCCACAATGAGCAGTTCTTC
CDR3aa: CASSQLAGAHNEQFF

v_gene: TRBV11-3
len: 13
j_gene: TRBJ2-1
abundance: once
d_gene: NA
CDR3nt: TGTGCCAGCAGCCTGAGCTCCTACAATGAGCAGTTCTTC
CDR3aa: CASSLSSYNEQFF

v_gene: TRBV5-6
len: 16
j_gene: TRBJ1-2
abundance: NA
d_gene: TRBD1
CDR3nt: TGTGCTACCCATCTTGAACGGACAGGGTCGCACTATGGCTACACCTTC
CDR3aa: CATHLERTGSHYGYTF

v_gene: TRBV6-1
len: 11
j_gene: TRBJ2-1
abundance: NA
d_gene: NA
CDR3nt: TGTGCCAGCAGTGAAGGGGGTGAGCAGTTCTTC
CDR3aa: CASSEGGEQFF

v_gene: TRBV9
len: 15
j_gene: TRBJ1-1
abundance: NA
d_gene: NA
CDR3nt: TGTGCCAGCAGCGAAATACAGGGTTCTACCCCTGAAGCTTTCTTT
CDR3aa: CASSEIQGSTPEAFF

v_gene: TRBV2
len: 14
j_gene: TRBJ2-7
abundance: NA
d_gene: TRBD1
CDR3nt: TGTGCCAGCAGTGTAGGACAGGGGGCGATCGAGCAGTACTTC
CDR3aa: CASSVGQGAIEQYF